This record covers a single T cell receptor (beta chain). The record originates from a study of cytomegalovirus exposure and HLA in healthy donors. Study context: Earlier sequencing of 150 million to 200 million T cells yielded 100 million to 120 million unique TCR beta sequences.

V dropped 1 base and J dropped 0 bases, with 7 bases sitting between them. Germline CDR1 SGHVS, CDR2 FQNEAQ. The CDR3 extends over 15 amino acids. The PCR ran on 60 Vbeta and 13 Jbeta primers. Produced via immunoSEQ multiplex PCR; TCRdb's table is partial and in-frame only. This sample has over 30,000 clones, with 80% found just once. The source of this sequence is a male donor in good health and CMV-seronegative. The sample taken for sequencing was PBMCs. This chain connects TRBV7-8 to TRBJ1-5; D ambiguous. In nucleotides, the CDR3 is TGTGCCAGCAGCTTAGACGGGTATAGCAATCAGCCCCAGCATTTT. This gives the protein CASSLDGYSNQPQHF.